This TCR beta chain was profiled in a study of vaccination effects on CD4 cells after COVID-19. Turning to this clone: Its antigen is currently unknown.

TCRdb's table, derived via immunoSEQ multiplex PCR, lists solely in-frame clones and lacks some. The sample lists tens of thousands of clones, less than 85% occurring once. Germline loops: CDR1 LNHNV, CDR2 YYDKDF (reference sequence). This CDR3 is 13 amino acids long. The V end was cut by 2 bases, the J end by 7 bases, with 11 bases between. Ahead of sequencing, the ViraFEST assay grew antigen-specific CD4+ T cells using viral peptide pools. Scientists isolated CD4+ T cells after a roughly 9-day culture period ended. Previously uninfected by SARS-CoV-2, the vaccine recipients also showed negative nucleocapsid antibodies. The study, taken as a whole, reports: Vaccine- and infection-induced clones showed marked clonal contraction late following vaccination.

The gene calls are TRBV15 and TRBJ1-2; unclear D gene. Sequencing was performed on CD4+ T cells from PBMCs cultured with HCoV-NL63 spike peptides, taken before COVID-19 vaccination. The receptor's source is a human donor who received a COVID-19 vaccine. This chain's CDR3 is CATSRSELGGYTF. CDR3 in DNA: TGTGCCACCAGCAGATCTGAGCTAGGTGGCTACACCTTC.